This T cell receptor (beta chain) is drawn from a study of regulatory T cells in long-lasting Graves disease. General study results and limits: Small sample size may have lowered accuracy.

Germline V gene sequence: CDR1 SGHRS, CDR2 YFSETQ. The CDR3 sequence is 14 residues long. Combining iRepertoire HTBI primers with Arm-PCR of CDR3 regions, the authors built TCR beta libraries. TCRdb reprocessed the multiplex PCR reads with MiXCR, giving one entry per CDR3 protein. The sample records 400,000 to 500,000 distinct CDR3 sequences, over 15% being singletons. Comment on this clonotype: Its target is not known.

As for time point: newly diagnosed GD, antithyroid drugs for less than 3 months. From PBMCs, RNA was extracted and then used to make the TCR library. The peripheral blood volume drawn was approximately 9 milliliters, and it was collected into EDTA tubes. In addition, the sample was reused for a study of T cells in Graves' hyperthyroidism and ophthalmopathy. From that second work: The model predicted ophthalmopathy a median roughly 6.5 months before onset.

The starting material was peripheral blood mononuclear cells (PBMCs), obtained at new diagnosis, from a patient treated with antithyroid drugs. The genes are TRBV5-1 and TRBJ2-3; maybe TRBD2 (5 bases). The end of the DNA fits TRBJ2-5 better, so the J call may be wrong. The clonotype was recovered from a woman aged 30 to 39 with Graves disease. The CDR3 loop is CASSFGVGTETQYF. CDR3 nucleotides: TGCGCCAGCAGCTTCGGGGTGGGTACAGAGACCCAGTACTTC.